Each of the 10 T cell receptor beta chains below was sequenced from the same sample in a study of T-cell memory formation after mild COVID-19 (dated by TCRdb to the early 2020s). The library was prepared using 5' RACE. The sequencer listed for this sample is Illumina NovaSeq 6000. TCRdb ran its own pipeline on the public reads, namely fastp trimming at Q25 and MiXCR clone calling, and kept in-frame beta chains. A single entry per CDR3 protein holds the most common genes and DNA from its merged rows. The sample table shows approximately 450,000 distinct CDR3 sequences, and 15% to 20% are seen once. 10% to 15% of the sample comes from the top ten. Sequenced sample: PBMCs or a T cell subset sorted from them (not recorded which). The receptor source for this set is an adult woman who had mild COVID-19 (a few samples of this study predate the infection). The sample titles of this study are shuffled in the database, so cell type and time point are left out; the donor was told from shared clones.

The J gene is TRBJ1-3, the V gene TRBV29-1, with unresolved D. The CDR3 has 13 residues. Looked up from germline, CDR1 is SQVTM and CDR2 is ANQGSEA. The V end lost 4 bases, the J end lost 3 bases, and 10 bases lay between the germline ends. In DNA, the CDR3 is TGCAGCGTTGTATCACGGTATGGAAACACCATATATTTT. Encoded protein: CSVVSRYGNTIYF.

J is TRBJ1-2 and V is TRBV4-1; 8 bases are shared with TRBD1. The CDR3 loop spans 14 amino acids. The germline V gene has CDR1 MGHRA and CDR2 YSYEKL. With V trimmed by 5 bases and J by 5 bases, 7 bases remained unmatched. The CDR3 here is CASSDDRGPYGYTF. The CDR3 nucleotides read TGCGCCAGCAGCGATGACAGGGGACCGTATGGCTACACCTTC.

This clonotype appeared a few times. The CDR3 reads CASSPREGTDTQYF. In nucleotides, the CDR3 is TGCGCCAGCAGCCCCAGGGAAGGCACAGATACGCAGTATTTT. J is TRBJ2-3 and V is TRBV4-1; a weak D match, TRBD1 (5 bases). Looked up from germline, CDR1 is MGHRA and CDR2 is YSYEKL. This CDR3 has 14 residues. V lost 4 bases and J lost 1, with 9 bases in between.

In regard to this clonotype: The DNA is left out, because the CDR3 cannot be placed on it with certainty; the CDR3 is given as TCRdb lists it. The gene calls are TRBV7-3 and TRBJ1-4; the DNA was not used to check the table's D call, TRBD1. Inclusive of both ends, the CDR3 amounts to 16 amino acids. Germline V gene sequence: CDR1 SGHTA, CDR2 FQGTGA. CDR3 residues: CASSFSDSQLMKNCFF.

The V and J genes are TRBV6-2 or TRBV6-3 and TRBJ1-1; D may be TRBD1 (5 bases). Germline V gene sequence: CDR1 MNHEY, CDR2 SVGEGT. The CDR3 consists of 16 residues. Trimming left V 2 bases short and J 1 base short, with 14 bases between. DNA of the CDR3: TGTGCCAGCAGTTACGGTCGATCAGGGTGGAACACTGAAGCTTTCTTT. The encoded protein is CASSYGRSGWNTEAFF.

This chain joins TRBV10-3 and TRBJ2-4; 15 positions match TRBD2. CDR1 is ENHRY and CDR2 is SYGVKD in the germline V gene. J lost 8 bases, V lost 2 bases, and 4 bases had no gene match. CDR3 length equals 16 residues. The CDR3 protein is CAISELRTSGGDIQYF. The CDR3 DNA sequence: TGTGCCATCAGTGAGCTCCGGACTAGCGGGGGGGACATTCAGTACTTC.

This clonotype was counted a few times. The chain has TRBV7-9 and TRBJ2-3; 8 bases match TRBD2. Per the germline V gene, CDR1 is SEHNR and CDR2 is FQNEAQ (reference sequence). Unmatched junction bases numbered 18, after V lost 5 bases and J lost 2 bases. This CDR3 is built from 19 residues. CDR3 protein: CASSPRVGRLAPYTDTQYF. The CDR3 nucleotides read TGTGCCAGCAGCCCCCGAGTTGGAAGACTAGCGCCCTACACAGATACGCAGTATTTT.

This chain uses TRBV5-1 with TRBJ1-1, with 10 positions matching TRBD1. This CDR3 spans 15 amino acids. Germline V lookup: CDR1 SGHRS, CDR2 YFSETQ. With V trimmed by 0 bases and J by 3 bases, 2 bases remained unmatched. CDR3 coding DNA: TGCGCCAGCAGCTTGGGAGGGACAGGGGACACTGAAGCTTTCTTT. This translates into CASSLGGTGDTEAFF.

This clonotype was seen only a few times. The rearrangement uses TRBV20-1 and TRBJ1-2, with TRBD1 matching over 9 bases. The germline CDR1 and CDR2 sequences are DFQATT and SNEGSKA (reference sequence). V was clipped by 6 bases and J by 2 bases; unmatched bases: 4. CDR3 length equals 13 residues. CDR3 bases: TGCAGTGCCTTGGGACAGGGAAACTATGGCTACACCTTC. It is translated as CSALGQGNYGYTF.

This clonotype has at least ten counts. The rearrangement joins TRBV5-1 to TRBJ1-1; no definite D call. The CDR3 is 14 residues long. Trimming took off 0 bases at V and 4 bases at J, with 10 bases between the two ends. Looked up from germline, CDR1 is SGHRS and CDR2 is YFSETQ. The DNA for the CDR3 is TGCGCCAGCAGCTTGGGGCAGGACTTCACTGAAGCTTTCTTT. Amino acids: CASSLGQDFTEAFF.